The following is a TCR beta chain sequence with its context. Its antigen remains unknown. The sample is drawn from a study of cytomegalovirus exposure and HLA in healthy donors. Study-wide background: A subsequent analysis reported that the 120 or so validation repertoires were produced on the same platform that had also been used for the 550 to 750 first-cohort repertoires. The study, taken as a whole, reports: TCR clusters originating in the first cohort tended to co-occur in the 120 validation repertoires, according to a later analysis. Associated with cytomegalovirus, according to the listing, were some 180 TCR beta chains. Specific recognition of CMV antigens was confirmed in vitro for a few chains (all CMV-associated).

Assay: immunoSEQ multiplex PCR; the TCRdb copy retains only in-frame clones and omits some. The sample has 150,000 to 200,000 clones, 84% seen once. What was sequenced was PBMCs. This sequence originates from a young man in good health and CMV-seropositive.

CDR3: CASSPPRAGNSNQPQHF. The DNA of the CDR3 is TGTGCCAGCTCACCACCGAGAGCGGGGAATAGCAATCAGCCCCAGCATTTT. V and J are TRBV18 and TRBJ1-5; D remains unclear. CDR3 length: 17 amino acids. V gave up 0 bases and J gave up 0 bases, with 12 bases separating them. The germline V gene has CDR1 KGHSH and CDR2 LQKENI. The full variable domain, in which reference TRBV18 and TRBJ1-5 provide the parts outside the CDR3, is NAGVMQNPRHLVRRRGQEARLRCSPMKGHSHVYWYRQLPEEGLKFMVYLQKENIIDESGMPKERFSAEFPKEGPSILRIQQVVRGDSAAYFCASSPPRAGNSNQPQHFGDGTRLSIL.